The 9 T cell receptor beta chains reported below all come from one sample, sequenced in a study of identical twins. TCRdb re-derived calls from the 5' RACE reads in MiXCR, one entry per CDR3 protein. The top ten hold less than 15% of the sample, which has 600,000 to 850,000 distinct CDR3 sequences, 15% to 20% seen once. The data also belong to a second study, concerning T cells expressing NK-cell markers.

The sample taken for sequencing was PBMCs. Receptors originate from a woman aged 18-35 years in good health.

This clonotype appeared many times. This chain joins TRBV6-6 and TRBJ1-1; a weak D match, TRBD1 (6 bases). V lost 8 bases, J lost 6 bases, and 16 bases lay in between. In germline, CDR1 is MNHNY, CDR2 SVGAGI (reference sequence). The CDR3 loop spans 13 amino acids. In nucleotides, the CDR3 is TGTGCCAGCGGAACTCCACAGGGACCTGAAGCTTTCTTT. Its protein is CASGTPQGPEAFF.

This CDR3 reads CASSSELAGGSYEQYF. CDR3 coding DNA: TGTGCCAGCAGCTCAGAGCTAGCGGGGGGTTCCTACGAGCAGTACTTC. The V gene is TRBV7-9, the J gene TRBJ2-7; 11 bases align to TRBD2. CDR1 and CDR2 from the germline V gene are SEHNR and FQNEAQ (reference sequence). V lost 4 bases and J lost 1; bases outside the gene matches: 6. The CDR3 covers 16 residues.

V is TRBV15 and J is TRBJ1-5; D is unclear. Trimming took 1 base from V and 5 from J, leaving 15 bases between them. This CDR3 has 16 amino acids. Germline V lookup: CDR1 LNHNV, CDR2 YYDKDF (reference sequence). CDR3 sequence reads: CATSRGPPGLDQPQHF. The CDR3 nucleotides are TGTGCCACCAGCAGAGGCCCGCCCGGCTTGGATCAGCCCCAGCATTTT.

This clonotype has ten or more counts. The chain joins TRBV6-2 or TRBV6-3 to TRBJ2-7; TRBD2 matches 12 bases. Germline-derived CDR1 and CDR2 are MNHEY and SVGEGT. The V segment lost 6 bases and the J segment 6 bases; nucleotides outside the gene matches: 3. The CDR3 length is 13 residues. The CDR3 bases are TGTGCCAGCAGCCTGACTAGCGGGAGCGAGCAGTACTTC. This encodes CASSLTSGSEQYF.

This clonotype was observed at least ten times. The chain uses TRBV7-9 and TRBJ2-2; perhaps TRBD2 as D (5 bases). CDR1 and CDR2 from the germline V gene are SEHNR and FQNEAQ (reference sequence). The V end lost 2 bases, the J end lost 0 bases, and 7 bases lay between the germline ends. The CDR3 runs to 15 residues. CDR3 nucleotides: TGTGCCAGCAGCTTATCCGGGACGAACACCGGGGAGCTGTTTTTT. It yields the protein CASSLSGTNTGELFF.

There are a few counts of this clonotype. V usage is TRBV15 and J usage is TRBJ2-7; 11 bases match TRBD1. Trimming at V came to 1 base and at J to 4 bases, leaving 9 bases not matched to a gene. Germline loops: CDR1 LNHNV, CDR2 YYDKDF (reference sequence). The CDR3 has 17 amino acids. CDR3 region: CATSRAIKDRGQYEQYF. The CDR3 region has the DNA TGTGCCACCAGCAGAGCTATAAAGGACAGGGGGCAATACGAGCAGTACTTC.

This clonotype appeared many times. CDR3 residues: CSARQGGTEAFF. The CDR3 coding sequence is TGCAGTGCTAGACAAGGCGGCACTGAAGCTTTCTTT. V gene TRBV20-1 combines with J gene TRBJ1-1, with D unclear. The ends were cut back, 2 bases at V and 4 bases at J, with 8 bases in the middle. The CDR3 loop spans 12 amino acids. CDR1 and CDR2 (germline): DFQATT, SNEGSKA (reference sequence).

The CDR3 sequence: CASNLIPGERYGYTF. The CDR3 DNA is TGCGCCAGCAACCTAATCCCAGGGGAGAGGTATGGCTACACCTTC. The V call is TRBV5-1, the J call TRBJ1-2; tentatively, D is TRBD1 (6 bases). Germline loops: CDR1 SGHRS, CDR2 YFSETQ. The CDR3 is 15 amino acids. Trimming left V 6 bases short and J 5 bases short, with 20 bases between. Drawing the rest from reference TRBV5-1 and TRBJ1-2, the complete variable domain is KAGVTQTPRYLIKTRGQQVTLSCSPISGHRSVSWYQQTPGQGLQFLFEYFSETQRNKGNFPGRFSGRQFSNSRSEMNVSTLELGDSALYLCASNLIPGERYGYTFGSGTRLTVV.

This chain uses TRBV6-1 with TRBJ1-1; a possible D gene is TRBD1 (6 bases). Germline loops: CDR1 MNHNS, CDR2 SASEGT. This CDR3 has 14 amino acids. Trimming removed 7 bases at V and 0 bases at J, with 12 bases between. CDR3 DNA sequence: TGTGCCAGCAAAGGACAGATTATGAACACTGAAGCTTTCTTT. Encoded protein: CASKGQIMNTEAFF.